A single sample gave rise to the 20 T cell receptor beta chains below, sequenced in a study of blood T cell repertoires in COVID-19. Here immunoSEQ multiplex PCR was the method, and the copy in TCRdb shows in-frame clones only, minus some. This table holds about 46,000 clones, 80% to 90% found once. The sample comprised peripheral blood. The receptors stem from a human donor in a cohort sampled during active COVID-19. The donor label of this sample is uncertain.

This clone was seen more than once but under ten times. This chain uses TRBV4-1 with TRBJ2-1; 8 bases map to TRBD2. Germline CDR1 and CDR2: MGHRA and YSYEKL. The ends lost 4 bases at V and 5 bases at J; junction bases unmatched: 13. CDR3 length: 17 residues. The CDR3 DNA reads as TGCGCCAGCAGCCGGGCTGCGGTAGCGGGGCGGAACAATGAGCAGTTCTTC. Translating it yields CASSRAAVAGRNNEQFF.

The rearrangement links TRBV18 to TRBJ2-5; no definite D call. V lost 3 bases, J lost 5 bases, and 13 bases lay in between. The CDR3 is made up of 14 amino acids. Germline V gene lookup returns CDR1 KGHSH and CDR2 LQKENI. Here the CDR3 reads CASSPIPWLETQYF. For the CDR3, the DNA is TGTGCCAGCTCACCGATTCCTTGGCTCGAGACCCAGTACTTC.

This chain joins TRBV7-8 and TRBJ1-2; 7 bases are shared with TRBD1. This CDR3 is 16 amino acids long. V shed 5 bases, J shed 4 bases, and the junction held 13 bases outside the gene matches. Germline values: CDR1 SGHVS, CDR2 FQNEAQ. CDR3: CASSLDPGQPFYGYTF. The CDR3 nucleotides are TGTGCCAGCAGCCTAGATCCGGGACAGCCATTCTATGGCTACACCTTC.

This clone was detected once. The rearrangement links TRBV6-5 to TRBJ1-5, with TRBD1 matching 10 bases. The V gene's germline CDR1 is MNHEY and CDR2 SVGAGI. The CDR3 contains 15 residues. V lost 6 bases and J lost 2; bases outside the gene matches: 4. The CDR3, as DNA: TGTGCCAGCAGGTACGGGACAGGGGGCAATCAGCCCCAGCATTTT. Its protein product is CASRYGTGGNQPQHF.

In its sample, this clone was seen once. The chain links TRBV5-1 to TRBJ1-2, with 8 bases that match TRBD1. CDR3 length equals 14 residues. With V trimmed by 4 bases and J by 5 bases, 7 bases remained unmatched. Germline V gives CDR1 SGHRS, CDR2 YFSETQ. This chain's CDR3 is CASSKGQEGYGYTF. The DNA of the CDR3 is TGCGCCAGCAGCAAGGGACAGGAGGGGTATGGCTACACCTTC.

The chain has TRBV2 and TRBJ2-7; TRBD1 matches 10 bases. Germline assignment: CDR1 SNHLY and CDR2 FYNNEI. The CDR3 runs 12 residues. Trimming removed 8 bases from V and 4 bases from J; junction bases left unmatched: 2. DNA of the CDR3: TGTGCCAGCGGACAGGGGGGGTACGAGCAGTACTTC. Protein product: CASGQGGYEQYF.

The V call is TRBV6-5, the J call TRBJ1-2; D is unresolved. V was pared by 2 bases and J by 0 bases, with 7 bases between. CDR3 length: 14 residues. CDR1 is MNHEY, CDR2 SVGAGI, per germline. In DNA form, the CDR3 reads TGTGCCAGCAGTTACAGGAGGGCTAACTATGGCTACACCTTC. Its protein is CASSYRRANYGYTF.

CDR3 sequence reads: CASSLDSGTEAFF. CDR3 in DNA: TGTGCCAGCAGCTTAGATTCGGGGACTGAAGCTTTCTTT. The chain carries TRBV7-8 and TRBJ1-1; D unresolved. Trimming left V 1 base short and J 5 bases short, with 8 bases between. The germline CDR1 and CDR2 sequences are SGHVS and FQNEAQ. The CDR3 has 13 residues.

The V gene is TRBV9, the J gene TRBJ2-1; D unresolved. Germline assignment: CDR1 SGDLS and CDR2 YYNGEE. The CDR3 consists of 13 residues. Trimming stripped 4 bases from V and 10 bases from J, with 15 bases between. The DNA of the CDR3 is TGTGCCAGCAGCCTGGATCCAGGATCGGAGCAGTTCTTC. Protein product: CASSLDPGSEQFF.

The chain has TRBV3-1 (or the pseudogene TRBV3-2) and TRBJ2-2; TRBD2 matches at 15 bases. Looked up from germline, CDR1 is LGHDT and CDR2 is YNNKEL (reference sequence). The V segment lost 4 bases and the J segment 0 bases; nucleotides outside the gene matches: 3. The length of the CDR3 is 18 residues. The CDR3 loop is CASSPGLAGGANTGELFF. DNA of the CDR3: TGTGCCAGCAGCCCGGGACTAGCGGGGGGCGCGAACACCGGGGAGCTGTTTTTT.

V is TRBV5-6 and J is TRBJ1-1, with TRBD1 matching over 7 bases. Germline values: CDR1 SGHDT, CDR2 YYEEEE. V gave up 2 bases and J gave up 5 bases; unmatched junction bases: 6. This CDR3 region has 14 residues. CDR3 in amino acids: CASSFTGTVTEAFF. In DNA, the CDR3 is TGTGCCAGCAGCTTCACCGGGACAGTGACTGAAGCTTTCTTT.

This CDR3 is CASSERQGWAGELFF. DNA of the CDR3: TGTGCCAGCAGTGAGCGACAGGGGTGGGCCGGGGAGCTGTTTTTT. This chain uses TRBV6-1 with TRBJ2-2, with 8 bases fitting TRBD1. Germline CDR1 is MNHNS and CDR2 is SASEGT. With 3 bases clipped from V and 6 bases from J, the junction kept 6 bases outside the gene matches. The CDR3 totals 15 residues.

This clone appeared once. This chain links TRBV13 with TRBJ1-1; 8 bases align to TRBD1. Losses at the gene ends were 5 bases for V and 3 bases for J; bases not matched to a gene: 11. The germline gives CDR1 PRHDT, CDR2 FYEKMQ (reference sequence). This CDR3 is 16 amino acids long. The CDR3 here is CASSRGQGSWDTEAFF. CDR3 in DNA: TGTGCCAGCAGCCGTGGACAGGGTTCGTGGGACACTGAAGCTTTCTTT.

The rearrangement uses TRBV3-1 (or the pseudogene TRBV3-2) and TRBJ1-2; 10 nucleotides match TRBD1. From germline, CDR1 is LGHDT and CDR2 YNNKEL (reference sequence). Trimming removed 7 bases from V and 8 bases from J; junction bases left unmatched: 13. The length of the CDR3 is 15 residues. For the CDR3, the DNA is TGTGCCAGCAACTCACCGGGACAGGGGACGGAAGGCTACACCTTC. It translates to CASNSPGQGTEGYTF.

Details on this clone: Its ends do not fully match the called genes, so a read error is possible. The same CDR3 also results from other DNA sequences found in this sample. In DNA, the CDR3 is TGTGCCATCACCTCGGACTCCGTTTCCTATGGTTACACCTTC. Translating it yields CAITSDSVSYGYTF. The V call is TRBV10-3, the J call TRBJ1-2; unclear D gene. The germline V gene has CDR1 ENHRY and CDR2 SYGVKD. This CDR3 has 14 residues.

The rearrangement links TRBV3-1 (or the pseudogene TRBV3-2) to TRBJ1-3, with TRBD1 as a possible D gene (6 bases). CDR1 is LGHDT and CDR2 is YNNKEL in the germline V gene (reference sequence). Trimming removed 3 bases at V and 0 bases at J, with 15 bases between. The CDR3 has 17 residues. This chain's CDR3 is CASSQGALQHSGNTIYF. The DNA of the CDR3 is TGTGCCAGCAGCCAGGGGGCTTTACAGCACTCTGGAAACACCATATATTTT.

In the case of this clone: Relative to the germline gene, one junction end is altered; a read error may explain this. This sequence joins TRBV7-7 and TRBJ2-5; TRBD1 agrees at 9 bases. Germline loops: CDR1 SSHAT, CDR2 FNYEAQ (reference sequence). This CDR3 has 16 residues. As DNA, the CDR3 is TGTGCTAGCAGCTTAGATACAGGGGGCGGTTGGGAGACCCAGTACTTC. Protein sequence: CASSLDTGGGWETQYF.

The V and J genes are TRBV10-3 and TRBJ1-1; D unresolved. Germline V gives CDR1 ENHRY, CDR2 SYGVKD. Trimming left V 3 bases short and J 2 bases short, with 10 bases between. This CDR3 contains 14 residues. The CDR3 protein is CAISDLGLNTEAFF. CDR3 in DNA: TGTGCCATCAGTGATCTGGGCCTTAACACTGAAGCTTTCTTT.

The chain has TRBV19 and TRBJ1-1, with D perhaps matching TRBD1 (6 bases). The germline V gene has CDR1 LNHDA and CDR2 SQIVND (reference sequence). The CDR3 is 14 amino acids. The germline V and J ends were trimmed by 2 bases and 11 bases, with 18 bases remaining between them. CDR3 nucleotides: TGTGCCAGTAGTATACGGGGACATCCCCTGAAGGCTTTCTTT. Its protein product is CASSIRGHPLKAFF.

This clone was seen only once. Here the CDR3 reads CASSLPRGEETQYF. CDR3 bases: TGTGCCAGCAGTTTACCCAGGGGAGAGGAGACCCAGTACTTC. J is TRBJ2-5 and V is TRBV28; D may be TRBD1 (6 bases). This CDR3 spans 14 amino acids. The germline CDR1 and CDR2 sequences are MDHEN and SYDVKM. V lost 2 bases, J lost 5 bases, and 12 bases lay in between.